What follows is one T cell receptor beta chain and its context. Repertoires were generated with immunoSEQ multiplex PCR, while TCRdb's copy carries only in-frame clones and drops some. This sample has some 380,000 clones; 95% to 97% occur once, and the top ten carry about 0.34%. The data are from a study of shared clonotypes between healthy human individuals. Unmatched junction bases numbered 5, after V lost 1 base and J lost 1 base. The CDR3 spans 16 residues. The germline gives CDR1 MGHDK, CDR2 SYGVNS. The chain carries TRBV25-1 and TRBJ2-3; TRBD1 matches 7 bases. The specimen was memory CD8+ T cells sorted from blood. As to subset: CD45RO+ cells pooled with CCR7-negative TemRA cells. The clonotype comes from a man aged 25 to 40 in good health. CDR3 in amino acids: CASSESRGQGTDTQYF. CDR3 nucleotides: TGTGCCAGCAGTGAATCCCGAGGACAGGGCACAGATACGCAGTATTTT.